This TCR beta chain comes out of a study of patients and donors after allogeneic stem cell transplantation (TCRdb year 2020). The junction shows trimming of 3 bases on V and 2 bases on J, and the gene matches do not reach 13 bases of it. CDR1 and CDR2 were assigned from the germline V gene as SGDLS and YYNGEE. The CDR3 starts with the cysteine, ends with the phenylalanine, and has 20 residues. Of all the DNA, just the CDR3 is kept, 60 bases in frame from base 1. This clonotype came up a few times. Its antigen is not yet known. Within one base of it there is no much larger clone, and no base qualities were kept. Receptor amplification or capture employed RT-PCR. Sequencer: NextSeq 550. The public sequencing data were trimmed at Q25 with fastp and processed into clonotypes with MiXCR by TCRdb, which kept only in-frame beta chains. Every entry covers one CDR3 protein and lists the most common genes and DNA from its rows. The sample profile shows about a million distinct CDR3 sequences; more than 15% of them were found once. The ten largest clones add up to under 6.5% of the sample.

The receptor's source is a human donor who was either an allogeneic HSCT recipient or a stem cell or donor lymphocyte infusion donor (not recorded which). It is not recorded whose cells these are; they may come from a transplant donor. Sample: blood, either unsorted or a sorted T cell fraction (not recorded which). The chain is assembled from TRBV9 and TRBJ2-3; TRBD2 aligns with 15 central bases. The nucleotide sequence reads as follows: TGTGCCAGCAGCGAGCCTCGTGGACTAGCGGGGGGGCGTGACACAGATACGCAGTATTTT. Translated, this gives CASSEPRGLAGGRDTDTQYF.